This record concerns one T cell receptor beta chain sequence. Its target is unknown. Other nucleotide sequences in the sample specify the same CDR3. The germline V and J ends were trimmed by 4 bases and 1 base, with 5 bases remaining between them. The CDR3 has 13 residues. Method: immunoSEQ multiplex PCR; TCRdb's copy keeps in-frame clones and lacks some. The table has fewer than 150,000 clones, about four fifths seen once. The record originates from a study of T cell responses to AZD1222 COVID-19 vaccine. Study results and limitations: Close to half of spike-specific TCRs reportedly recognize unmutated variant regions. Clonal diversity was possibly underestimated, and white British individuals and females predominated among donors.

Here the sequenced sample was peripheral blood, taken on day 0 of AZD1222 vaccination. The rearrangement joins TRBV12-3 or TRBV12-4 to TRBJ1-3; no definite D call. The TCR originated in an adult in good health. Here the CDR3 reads CASSSGSGNTIYF. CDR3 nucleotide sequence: TGTGCCAGCAGTTCTGGGTCTGGAAACACCATATATTTT.